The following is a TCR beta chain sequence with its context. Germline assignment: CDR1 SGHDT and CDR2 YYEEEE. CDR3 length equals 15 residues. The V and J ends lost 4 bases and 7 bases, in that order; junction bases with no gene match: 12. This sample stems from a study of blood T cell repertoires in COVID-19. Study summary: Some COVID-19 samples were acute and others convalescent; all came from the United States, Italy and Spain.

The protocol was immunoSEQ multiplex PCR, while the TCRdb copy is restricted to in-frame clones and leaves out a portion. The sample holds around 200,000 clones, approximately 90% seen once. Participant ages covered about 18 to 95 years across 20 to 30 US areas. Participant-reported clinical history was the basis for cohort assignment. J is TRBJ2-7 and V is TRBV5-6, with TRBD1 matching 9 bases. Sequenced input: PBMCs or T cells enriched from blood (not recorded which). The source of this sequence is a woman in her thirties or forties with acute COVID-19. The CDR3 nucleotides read TGTGCCAGCAGCGTATGGGACAGGGACTACGTGGAGCAGTACTTC. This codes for CASSVWDRDYVEQYF.